The 30 T cell receptor beta chains given below trace back to one sample, sequenced in a study of blood T cells in healthy people across ages. Through a sample-barcoded 5' primer and a J-beta primer mix, a second PCR was run for roughly 6 to 12 cycles. MiXCR, applied by TCRdb to the 5' RACE reads, yields one record per CDR3 protein. The sample carries 1.8 million or so distinct CDR3 sequences, 30% to 40% recorded once. The sample consisted of blood. The origin of the receptors is a human donor in good health.

This chain joins TRBV29-1 and TRBJ2-3, with TRBD1 identical over 8 bases. The V gene end was trimmed by 6 bases and the J gene end by 2 bases; junction bases not matched to a gene: 4. The CDR3 is 13 residues long. Germline CDR1 SQVTM, CDR2 ANQGSEA. CDR3: CSVPTGATDTQYF. As DNA, the CDR3 is TGCAGCGTACCGACAGGGGCCACAGATACGCAGTATTTT.

This clonotype occurred a few times. The CDR3 DNA reads as TGTGCCACCAGCAGGGTAGATGTGGTTGGAAATACGCAGTATTTT. It codes for CATSRVDVVGNTQYF. V gene TRBV15 combines with J gene TRBJ2-3; D remains ambiguous. V was pared by 3 bases and J by 7 bases, with 17 bases between. The CDR3 is 15 amino acids. Per the germline V gene, CDR1 is LNHNV and CDR2 is YYDKDF (reference sequence).

The gene calls are TRBV9 and TRBJ2-7, with 12 bases fitting TRBD1. This CDR3 comprises 16 residues. The germline CDR1 and CDR2 sequences are SGDLS and YYNGEE. V was clipped by 3 bases and J by 4 bases; unmatched bases: 8. Written as DNA, the CDR3 is TGTGCCAGCAGCGGCACGGGACAGGGGGCAATATACGAGCAGTACTTC. Protein product: CASSGTGQGAIYEQYF.

The J gene is TRBJ1-2, the V gene TRBV11-3; perhaps TRBD1 as D (6 bases). Germline V gene data show CDR1 as SGHNT and CDR2 as YENEEA. The V end lost 4 bases, the J end lost 9 bases, and 18 bases lay between the germline ends. The CDR3 loop spans 14 amino acids. The CDR3 region is CASSSSRDRLSYTF. The CDR3 DNA follows: TGTGCCAGCAGCTCCAGCAGAGACAGGTTAAGCTACACCTTC. The full variable domain, its missing parts supplied by reference TRBV11-3 and TRBJ1-2, is EAGVVQSPRYKIIEKKQPVAFWCNPISGHNTLYWYLQNLGQGPELLIRYENEEAVDDSQLPKDRFSAERLKGVDSTLKIQPAELGDSAVYLCASSSSRDRLSYTFGSGTRLTVV.

This clonotype has just a few counts. The chain couples TRBV11-2 to TRBJ1-1, with TRBD1 as a possible D gene (5 bases). V shed 5 bases and J shed 3 bases, with 13 bases lying between them. This CDR3 has 14 residues. Germline V gene data show CDR1 as SGHAT and CDR2 as FQNNGV. The CDR3 sequence: CASSRNQGDTEAFF. The CDR3 DNA follows: TGTGCCAGCAGCCGTAACCAGGGTGACACTGAAGCTTTCTTT. The entire variable domain, with the rest obtained from reference TRBV11-2 and TRBJ1-1, is as follows: EAGVAQSPRYKIIEKRQSVAFWCNPISGHATLYWYQQILGQGPKLLIQFQNNGVVDDSQLPKDRFSAERLKGVDSTLKIQPAKLEDSAVYLCASSRNQGDTEAFFGQGTRLTVV.

About this clonotype: One junction end does not reproduce the germline sequence, and a read error may be involved. The chain's CDR3 is CASSPGTASTDAQYF. CDR3 DNA sequence: TGTGCCAGCAGCCCCGGGACAGCTAGCACAGATGCGCAGTATTTT. This chain joins TRBV12-3 or TRBV12-4 and TRBJ2-3; 7 nucleotides align to TRBD1. There are 15 residues in the CDR3.

V and J are TRBV29-1 and TRBJ1-1; possibly TRBD1 for D (6 bases). With 8 bases removed from V and 1 base from J, the gap between germline ends came to 14 bases. This CDR3 is built from 13 residues. Germline CDR1 and CDR2: SQVTM and ANQGSEA. The CDR3 region is CSTGTQQNTEAFF. The CDR3 DNA reads TGCAGCACCGGGACACAACAGAACACTGAAGCTTTCTTT.

This clonotype appeared a few times. The chain combines TRBV12-3 or TRBV12-4 with TRBJ2-4, with 10 positions matching TRBD1. The CDR3 is 18 residues long. The ends lost 6 bases at V and 0 bases at J; junction bases unmatched: 11. The CDR3 loop reads CASRPDRGRVGAKNIQYF. The CDR3 DNA sequence: TGTGCCAGCAGACCGGACAGGGGGAGGGTGGGAGCCAAAAACATTCAGTACTTC.

This clonotype was found a few times. The DNA for the CDR3 is TGTGCCAGCCAGGAAGGGGGGAGCTCCTACGAGCAGTACTTC. Protein product: CASQEGGSSYEQYF. The gene calls are TRBV7-6 and TRBJ2-7; the D call may be TRBD1 or TRBD2 (6 bases each). CDR3 length equals 14 residues. V shed 8 bases and J shed 0 bases, with 14 bases lying between them. The V gene's germline CDR1 is SGHVS and CDR2 FNYEAQ.

On this clonotype itself: The junction shows a germline mismatch at one end, possibly a read error. This rearrangement joins TRBV10-3 to TRBJ2-7, with D possibly being TRBD2 (6 bases). This CDR3 has 14 amino acids. CDR1 is ENHRY, CDR2 SYGVKD, per germline. CDR3 DNA sequence: TGTGCCATCGGTGACCCGACTAGGGGCTACGAGCAGTACTTC. It specifies CAIGDPTRGYEQYF.

This chain's CDR3 is CASSKELYEQYF. DNA of the CDR3: TGTGCCAGCAGCAAGGAGCTTTACGAGCAGTACTTC. The chain carries TRBV7-9 and TRBJ2-7, with D unclear. V was trimmed by 5 bases and J by 4 bases, leaving 9 bases between them. The CDR3 runs to 12 residues. CDR1 and CDR2 (germline): SEHNR, FQNEAQ (reference sequence).

This clonotype turned up a few times. This chain joins TRBV5-5 and TRBJ2-4; D gene unclear. The DNA end lines up better with TRBJ2-7; the J call may be wrong. CDR3 length: 16 amino acids. Germline values: CDR1 SGHKS, CDR2 YYEKEE (reference sequence). CDR3 coding DNA: TGTGCCAGCAGCTTGGTAGTGATTGCACAAAGCGACGAGCAGTACTTC. It codes for CASSLVVIAQSDEQYF.

This clonotype was observed a handful of times. The chain couples TRBV7-3 to TRBJ2-4, with D possibly matching TRBD2 (6 bases). The end of the DNA is better explained by TRBJ2-7, so the J call may be wrong. The CDR3 sequence is 13 residues long. Germline CDR1 SGHTA, CDR2 FQGTGA. DNA for the CDR3: TGTGCCAGCAGCCCCAGCGGGCTTGACGAGCAGTACTTC. It encodes CASSPSGLDEQYF.

This clonotype was observed a few times. The chain couples TRBV12-3 or TRBV12-4 to TRBJ2-7; tentative D call: TRBD1 (5 bases). V lost 5 bases and J lost 3, with 14 bases in between. The CDR3 is made up of 14 amino acids. The CDR3 DNA reads TGTGCCAGCAGTCTCGGACATACGAACTACGAGCAGTACTTC. Its translation is CASSLGHTNYEQYF.

V is TRBV3-1 and J is TRBJ2-7, with a weak D call TRBD2 (6 bases). From germline, CDR1 is LGHDT and CDR2 YNNKEL (reference sequence). The CDR3 contains 13 residues. The V end was cut by 5 bases, the J end by 6 bases, with 14 bases between. The DNA of the CDR3 is TGTGCCAGCAGCGTAGATGGGGGACTCGAGCAGTACTTC. Residues: CASSVDGGLEQYF.

This clonotype was picked up a small number of times. V is TRBV28 and J is TRBJ1-5; TRBD1 matches at 8 bases. This CDR3 is 17 amino acids long. The germline V gene encodes CDR1 MDHEN and CDR2 SYDVKM. The junction had 9 bases not matched to a gene; V was cut back by 4 bases and J by 1 base. The CDR3: CASSSRGPGGSNQPQHF. In DNA form, the CDR3 reads TGTGCCAGCAGTTCCAGGGGGCCGGGGGGAAGCAATCAGCCCCAGCATTTT.

The chain employs TRBV20-1 and TRBJ2-1; D gene unclear. V lost 6 bases and J lost 15, with 15 bases in between. Germline lookup yields CDR1 DFQATT and CDR2 SNEGSKA (reference sequence). The CDR3 runs to 10 residues. This CDR3 reads CSAGKKRRFF. The CDR3 DNA follows: TGCAGTGCAGGAAAAAAACGGCGGTTCTTC.

This chain's CDR3 is CASSFQQGQGYTF. CDR3 sequence (DNA): TGTGCCAGCAGTTTTCAACAGGGCCAGGGCTACACCTTC. This chain links TRBV27 with TRBJ1-2; a weak D match, TRBD1 (6 bases). The CDR3 runs to 13 residues. CDR1 MNHEY and CDR2 SMNVEV come from the germline V gene (reference sequence). The V and J ends lost 3 bases and 8 bases respectively, with 13 bases between them.

The J gene is TRBJ2-7, the V gene TRBV6-1; 13 bases are shared with TRBD2. V trimming: 4 bases; J trimming: 2 bases; junction bases outside the gene matches: 20. The CDR3 is made up of 21 amino acids. Germline V gene sequence: CDR1 MNHNS, CDR2 SASEGT. In DNA, the CDR3 is TGTGCCAGCAGTGGCCGGGACCGACGGACTAGCGGGAGTGTGGGGGCCTACGAGCAGTACTTC. It codes for CASSGRDRRTSGSVGAYEQYF.

This clonotype was found a few times. The genes are TRBV12-5 and TRBJ2-1; D not resolved. V dropped 0 bases and J dropped 0 bases, with 9 bases sitting between them. The CDR3 has 16 amino acids. Germline CDR1 and CDR2: LGHNT and FRNRAP. The CDR3 region has the DNA TGTGCTAGTGGTTTGGTAGTAATGGGCTCCTACAATGAGCAGTTCTTC. This codes for CASGLVVMGSYNEQFF.

The gene calls are TRBV20-1 and TRBJ2-4; D may be TRBD2 (5 bases). V lost 3 bases and J 3 bases, leaving 12 bases between the germline ends. The CDR3 is 14 residues long. Germline V gene sequence: CDR1 DFQATT, CDR2 SNEGSKA (reference sequence). CDR3 in amino acids: CSASGPGGKNIQYF. Here the CDR3 DNA reads TGCAGTGCTAGTGGACCCGGAGGCAAAAACATTCAGTACTTC.

The rearrangement uses TRBV27 and TRBJ2-1, with D maybe TRBD1 (6 bases). Trimming removed 4 bases from V and 6 bases from J, with 16 bases in between. Looked up from germline, CDR1 is MNHEY and CDR2 is SMNVEV (reference sequence). CDR3 length: 15 amino acids. As DNA, the CDR3 is TGTGCCAGCAGTTCATCCCCCAACAGGGTCAATGAGCAGTTCTTC. It translates to CASSSSPNRVNEQFF.

This clonotype has just a few counts. The chain recombines TRBV9 with TRBJ2-5; 12 nucleotides match TRBD1. Unmatched junction bases numbered 12, after V lost 4 bases and J lost 5 bases. The CDR3 loop spans 17 amino acids. Per germline, CDR1 SGDLS and CDR2 YYNGEE. CDR3 sequence reads: CASSPGAGQGAAETQYF. The CDR3 nucleotides read TGTGCCAGCAGCCCTGGGGCGGGACAGGGGGCTGCGGAGACCCAGTACTTC.

This clonotype has just a few counts. The chain couples TRBV7-2 to TRBJ1-2, with D possibly being TRBD1 (5 bases). CDR1 is SGHTA, CDR2 FQGNSA, per germline. This CDR3 has 15 residues. Trimming cost V 5 bases and J 0 bases, with 13 bases left between them. The CDR3 bases are TGTGCCAGCAGCCCTAACTCAGGGACTAACTATGGCTACACCTTC. It yields the protein CASSPNSGTNYGYTF. Supplemented by reference TRBV7-2 and TRBJ1-2, the full variable domain reads GAGVSQSPSNKVTEKGKDVELRCDPISGHTALYWYRQSLGQGLEFLIYFQGNSAPDKSGLPSDRFSAERTGGSVSTLTIQRTQQEDSAVYLCASSPNSGTNYGYTFGSGTRLTVV.

The chain recombines TRBV4-1 with TRBJ1-1; possible D gene TRBD1, 5 bases. This CDR3 region has 14 residues. V dropped 6 bases and J dropped 7 bases, with 18 bases sitting between them. Per the germline V gene, CDR1 is MGHRA and CDR2 is YSYEKL. CDR3 bases: TGCGCCAGCAGGAAAGTCGTAACAGGCATTGAAGCTTTCTTT. It codes for CASRKVVTGIEAFF.

The chain joins TRBV7-9 to TRBJ2-1, with 8 bases identical to TRBD2. Germline-derived CDR1 and CDR2 are SEHNR and FQNEAQ (reference sequence). J lost 8 bases, V lost 3 bases, and 9 bases had no gene match. The CDR3 sequence is 15 residues long. CDR3 DNA sequence: TGTGCCAGCAGCTTTATCTTCGGGGGGGCCGATGAGCAGTTCTTC. Protein product: CASSFIFGGADEQFF.

This clonotype was detected only a few times. DNA of the CDR3: TGTGCCAGCAGCCCAGCGGGGGGCCTTCTAGAGACCCAGTACTTC. Its protein product is CASSPAGGLLETQYF. The rearrangement joins TRBV11-2 to TRBJ2-5, with 9 bases matching TRBD2. CDR3 length: 15 residues. V was clipped by 5 bases and J by 4 bases; unmatched bases: 8. Germline V lookup: CDR1 SGHAT, CDR2 FQNNGV.

This chain joins TRBV5-1 and TRBJ2-1; TRBD1 matches 8 bases. J lost 7 bases, V lost 3 bases, and 9 bases had no gene match. The CDR3 runs to 15 residues. Germline V gives CDR1 SGHRS, CDR2 YFSETQ. The CDR3 reads CASSSGQGEVNEQFF. CDR3 bases: TGCGCCAGCAGCTCCGGACAGGGTGAAGTAAATGAGCAGTTCTTC. The whole variable domain, filled in from reference TRBV5-1 and TRBJ2-1, reads KAGVTQTPRYLIKTRGQQVTLSCSPISGHRSVSWYQQTPGQGLQFLFEYFSETQRNKGNFPGRFSGRQFSNSRSEMNVSTLELGDSALYLCASSSGQGEVNEQFFGPGTRLTVL.

The gene calls are TRBV4-3 and TRBJ2-5; TRBD1 matches 8 bases. Germline CDR1 reads LGHNA; CDR2 reads YSLEER. The CDR3 covers 17 residues. The J segment lost 5 bases and the V segment lost 1 base, leaving 12 bases of the junction unmatched. The CDR3 here is CASSQARTGQVWETQYF. In DNA form, the CDR3 reads TGCGCCAGCAGCCAAGCAAGGACGGGACAGGTTTGGGAGACCCAGTACTTC.

In this sample, this clonotype turned up a few times. The chain has TRBV24-1 and TRBJ1-2, with D hard to call. The CDR3 has 11 amino acids. With 5 bases removed from V and 8 bases from J, the gap between germline ends came to 8 bases. Germline loops: CDR1 KGHDR, CDR2 SFDVKD. In nucleotides, the CDR3 is TGTGCCACCAGTGTCCTGAACGGCTACACCTTC. This gives the protein CATSVLNGYTF.